This T cell receptor beta chain was recovered during a study of identifying expanded T cells in peripheral blood. The assay was immunoSEQ multiplex PCR, and TCRdb's table has in-frame clones only and misses some. In the table there are tens of thousands of clones, nearly 90% of which are singletons. The CDR3 length is 15 residues. Germline V gives CDR1 SEHNR, CDR2 FQNEAQ (reference sequence). V lost 5 bases and J lost 8; bases outside the gene matches: 6. The TCR sequence derives from a person between 18 and 75 years old in good health. The sequenced sample consisted of blood. The chain is built from TRBV7-9 and TRBJ2-1, with TRBD2 matching 13 bases. CDR3 region: CASSHGTSGNHEQFF. In DNA form, the CDR3 reads TGTGCCAGCAGCCACGGGACTAGCGGGAACCATGAGCAGTTCTTC.